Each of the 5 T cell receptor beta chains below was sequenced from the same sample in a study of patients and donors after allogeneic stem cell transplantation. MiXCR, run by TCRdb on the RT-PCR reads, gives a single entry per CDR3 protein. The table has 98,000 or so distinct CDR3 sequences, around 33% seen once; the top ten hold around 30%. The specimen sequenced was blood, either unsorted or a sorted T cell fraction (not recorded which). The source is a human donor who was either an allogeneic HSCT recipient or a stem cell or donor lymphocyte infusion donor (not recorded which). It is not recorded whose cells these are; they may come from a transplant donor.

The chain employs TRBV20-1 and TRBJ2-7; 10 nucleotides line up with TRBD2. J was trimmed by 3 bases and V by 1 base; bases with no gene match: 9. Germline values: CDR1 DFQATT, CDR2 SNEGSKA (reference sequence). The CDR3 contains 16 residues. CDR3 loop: CSARAILAGLNYEQYF. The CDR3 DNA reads TGCAGTGCTAGAGCCATACTAGCGGGGCTTAACTACGAGCAGTACTTC.

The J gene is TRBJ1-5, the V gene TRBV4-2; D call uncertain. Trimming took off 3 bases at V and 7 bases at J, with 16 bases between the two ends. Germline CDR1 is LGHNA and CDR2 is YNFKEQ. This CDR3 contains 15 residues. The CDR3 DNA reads TGTGCCAGCAGCCATGACGGGAAATCGAGCCAGCCCCAGCATTTT. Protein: CASSHDGKSSQPQHF.

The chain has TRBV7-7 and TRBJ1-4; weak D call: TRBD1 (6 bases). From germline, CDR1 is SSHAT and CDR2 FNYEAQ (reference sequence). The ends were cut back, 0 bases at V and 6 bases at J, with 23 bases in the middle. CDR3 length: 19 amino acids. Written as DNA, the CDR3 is TGTGCCAGCAGCTTAGCAGCCAGGGGAGACCGGCGGTCCCATGAAAAACTGTTTTTT. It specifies CASSLAARGDRRSHEKLFF.

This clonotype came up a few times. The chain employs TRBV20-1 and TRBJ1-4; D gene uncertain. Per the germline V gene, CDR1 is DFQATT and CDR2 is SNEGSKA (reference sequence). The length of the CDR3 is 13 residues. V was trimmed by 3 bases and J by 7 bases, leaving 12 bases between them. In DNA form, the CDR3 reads TGCAGTGCTAGGGAGGTACGCACTGAAAAACTGTTTTTT. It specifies CSAREVRTEKLFF.

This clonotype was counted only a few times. CDR3 sequence (DNA): TGTGCCAGCAGTCCCCGGGGAGGAGGCTATGGCTACACCTTC. Its protein is CASSPRGGGYGYTF. The chain combines TRBV6-6 with TRBJ1-2; D uncertain. The CDR3 is 14 amino acids. The V and J ends lost 5 bases and 4 bases respectively, with 14 bases between them. Per the germline V gene, CDR1 is MNHNY and CDR2 is SVGAGI (reference sequence).